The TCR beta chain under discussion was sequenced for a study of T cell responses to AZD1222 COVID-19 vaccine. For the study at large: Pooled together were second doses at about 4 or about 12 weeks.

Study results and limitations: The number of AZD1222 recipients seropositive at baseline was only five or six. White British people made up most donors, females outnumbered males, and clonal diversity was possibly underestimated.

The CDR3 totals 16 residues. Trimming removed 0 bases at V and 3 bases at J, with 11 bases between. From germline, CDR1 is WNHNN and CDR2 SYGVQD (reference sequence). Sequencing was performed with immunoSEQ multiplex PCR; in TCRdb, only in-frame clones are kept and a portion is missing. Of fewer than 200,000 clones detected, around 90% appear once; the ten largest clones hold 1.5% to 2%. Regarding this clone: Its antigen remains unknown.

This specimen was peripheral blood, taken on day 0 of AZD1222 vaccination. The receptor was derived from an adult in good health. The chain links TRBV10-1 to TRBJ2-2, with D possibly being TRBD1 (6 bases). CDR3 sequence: CASSESRRGYTGELFF. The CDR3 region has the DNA TGCGCCAGCAGTGAGTCCAGAAGGGGGTACACCGGGGAGCTGTTTTTT.